This T cell receptor beta chain appears in the sequencing data of a study of T cells after yellow fever vaccination. V trimming: 2 bases; J trimming: 5 bases; junction bases outside the gene matches: 8. The germline V gene has CDR1 LGHNT and CDR2 FRNRAP. The CDR3 has 16 residues. This clonotype has only a few counts. TCRdb fed the 5' RACE reads into MiXCR, producing one record per CDR3 protein. The sample includes 80,000 to 100,000 distinct CDR3 sequences, about 8.2% of them seen just once. The sample consisted of CD8+ T cells not binding an NS4B(214-222) dextramer, sorted from PBMCs, taken less than 16 days after the first yellow fever vaccination. The origin of this receptor is a man younger than 30 who received the YFV17D yellow fever vaccine. The gene calls are TRBV12-5 and TRBJ2-5, with TRBD1 identical over 10 bases. The CDR3 protein is CASGLTPGQGSETQYF. The CDR3 DNA sequence: TGTGCTAGTGGTTTGACCCCGGGACAGGGGAGTGAGACCCAGTACTTC.